Presented here are 5 T cell receptor beta chains from one specimen sequenced in a study of blood T cell repertoires in COVID-19. Profiling relied on immunoSEQ multiplex PCR, and the TCRdb table lists in-frame clones only, not all of them. The table includes fewer than 200,000 clones, over 80% detected once. The specimen sequenced was PBMCs or T cells enriched from blood (not recorded which). The source of these receptors is a woman between 45 and 60 years old who had recovered from COVID-19.

This clone showed up just a few times. The chain is built from TRBV10-3 and TRBJ1-5, with D possibly matching TRBD1 (5 bases). With 11 bases removed from V and 0 bases from J, the gap between germline ends came to 17 bases. The CDR3 length is 15 residues. The germline V gene encodes CDR1 ENHRY and CDR2 SYGVKD. CDR3 coding DNA: TGTGCCTCCGGTTCGGGGACTTATAGCAATCAGCCCCAGCATTTT. It is translated as CASGSGTYSNQPQHF.

This clone came up a few times. The V gene is TRBV7-9, the J gene TRBJ1-2; perhaps TRBD1 as D (6 bases). This CDR3 is built from 15 residues. Trimming removed 1 base from V and 4 bases from J, with 13 bases in between. Germline values: CDR1 SEHNR, CDR2 FQNEAQ (reference sequence). The CDR3 loop is CASSLERTASYGYTF. The CDR3 coding sequence is TGTGCCAGCAGCTTAGAACGGACAGCAAGCTATGGCTACACCTTC. The full variable domain, with the rest looked up from reference TRBV7-9 and TRBJ1-2, is DTGVSQNPRHKITKRGQNVTFRCDPISEHNRLYWYRQTLGQGPEFLTYFQNEAQLEKSRLLSDRFSAERPKGSFSTLEIQRTEQGDSAMYLCASSLERTASYGYTFGSGTRLTVV.

The chain combines TRBV7-9 with TRBJ1-6; TRBD1 matches at 7 bases. Germline CDR1 and CDR2: SEHNR and FQNEAQ (reference sequence). J was trimmed by 9 bases and V by 2 bases; bases with no gene match: 7. The CDR3 has 15 residues. DNA for the CDR3: TGTGCCAGCAGCTTAATGGCAGGGGGTTCTTCACCCCTCCACTTT. Translated: CASSLMAGGSSPLHF.

This clone occurred a few times. The chain couples TRBV29-1 to TRBJ1-2, with D perhaps TRBD1 (5 bases). The germline CDR1 and CDR2 sequences are SQVTM and ANQGSEA. The CDR3 has 12 residues. V gave up 2 bases and J gave up 8 bases, with 12 bases separating them. CDR3 coding DNA: TGCAGCGTTGAAACGGGGGTAGGCGGCTACACCTTC. Translated, it gives CSVETGVGGYTF.

The chain is built from TRBV24-1 and TRBJ2-3; the D gene is possibly TRBD2 (5 bases). V lost 5 bases, J lost 5 bases, and 16 bases lay in between. Per germline, CDR1 KGHDR and CDR2 SFDVKD. This CDR3 contains 15 residues. For the CDR3, the DNA is TGTGCCACCAGTGTAAGTGCCGGGATGGGAGATACGCAGTATTTT. Its translation is CATSVSAGMGDTQYF.